These 25 T cell receptor beta chains originate from one sample sequenced in a study of early T cells in non-severe SARS-CoV-2 infection. TCRdb reanalysed the 5' RACE reads using MiXCR and keeps one entry per CDR3 protein. The sample carries tens of thousands of distinct CDR3 sequences, about 12% recorded once. The sequencing sample was made of whole blood. The source is an adult who was a healthcare worker with PCR-confirmed SARS-CoV-2 infection or an uninfected control (not recorded which).

The chain combines TRBV28 with TRBJ2-7; D unresolved. CDR1 and CDR2 (germline): MDHEN, SYDVKM. The CDR3 is 13 residues long. V lost 7 bases and J lost 3, with 13 bases in between. This CDR3 is CASKRAHGYEQYF. For the CDR3, the DNA is TGTGCCAGCAAACGAGCCCATGGCTACGAGCAGTACTTC.

This clonotype was observed many times. The chain has TRBV9 and TRBJ2-7; TRBD2 agrees at 10 bases. The CDR3 consists of 15 residues. Unmatched junction bases numbered 6, after V lost 0 bases and J lost 6 bases. Germline V lookup: CDR1 SGDLS, CDR2 YYNGEE. CDR3 region: CASSVGASGRTEQYF. DNA of the CDR3: TGTGCCAGCAGCGTAGGGGCTAGCGGGAGAACCGAGCAGTACTTC.

This clonotype was observed at least ten times. The V call is TRBV5-6, the J call TRBJ1-2; D remains unclear. The CDR3 totals 14 residues. Germline values: CDR1 SGHDT, CDR2 YYEEEE. Trimming left V 1 base short and J 3 bases short, with 10 bases between. CDR3 residues: CASSLPGRYYGYTF. CDR3 nucleotides: TGTGCCAGCAGCTTGCCTGGGAGGTACTATGGCTACACCTTC.

This clonotype has a count of ten or more. The CDR3 reads CASSHGQAYNEQFF. CDR3 bases: TGTGCCAGCAGCCACGGGCAGGCCTACAATGAGCAGTTCTTC. This sequence joins TRBV28 and TRBJ2-1; D gene uncertain. Germline loops: CDR1 MDHEN, CDR2 SYDVKM. Trimming left V 6 bases short and J 2 bases short, with 11 bases between. The CDR3 loop spans 14 amino acids.

This clonotype was observed many times. The chain couples TRBV14 to TRBJ2-3, with no clear D. Germline assignment: CDR1 SGHDN and CDR2 FVKESK. Between the trimmed V and J ends, which lost 3 bases and 1 base, there was a span of 2 bases. The CDR3 has 12 residues. The CDR3 loop reads CASSHRTDTQYF. CDR3 coding DNA: TGTGCCAGCAGCCACCGCACAGATACGCAGTATTTT.

In its sample, this clonotype was seen many times. The chain carries TRBV4-3 and TRBJ2-7, with TRBD1 as a possible D gene (6 bases). This CDR3 is 14 amino acids long. Germline V gives CDR1 LGHNA, CDR2 YSLEER. Trimming removed 1 base from V and 3 bases from J, with 10 bases in between. CDR3 sequence: CASSQGTGNYEQYF. CDR3 coding DNA: TGCGCCAGCAGCCAAGGAACAGGGAACTACGAGCAGTACTTC.

V is TRBV7-8 and J is TRBJ2-1; D could derive from TRBD1 or TRBD2 (5 bases each). This CDR3 has 15 amino acids. Trimming took off 1 base at V and 2 bases at J, with 9 bases between the two ends. Looked up from germline, CDR1 is SGHVS and CDR2 is FQNEAQ. The CDR3 spells CASSLGGTTYNEQFF. CDR3 in DNA: TGTGCCAGCAGCTTAGGGGGGACCACCTACAATGAGCAGTTCTTC.

This clonotype was detected many times. The chain has TRBV12-3 or TRBV12-4 and TRBJ2-5, with 9 bases aligning to TRBD2. Trimming took 4 bases from V and 10 from J; bases not matched to a gene: 10. This CDR3 comprises 14 residues. The CDR3 loop is CASSWAGGRIDQYF. CDR3 nucleotide sequence: TGTGCCAGCAGTTGGGCGGGGGGGCGTATAGACCAGTACTTC.

The sample holds a few counts of this clonotype. V and J are TRBV29-1 and TRBJ1-4, with unresolved D. V gave up 4 bases and J gave up 4 bases, with 7 bases separating them. The CDR3 is made up of 12 amino acids. Germline assignment: CDR1 SQVTM and CDR2 ANQGSEA. The CDR3 DNA reads as TGCAGCGTTGCTGTTAATAATGAAAAACTGTTTTTT. It encodes CSVAVNNEKLFF.

This clonotype came up many times. V gene TRBV6-4 combines with J gene TRBJ2-1; 10 bases match TRBD1. The length of the CDR3 is 15 residues. The V gene end was trimmed by 4 bases and the J gene end by 8 bases; junction bases not matched to a gene: 8. CDR1 and CDR2 (germline): MRHNA, SNTAGT. In DNA form, the CDR3 reads TGTGCCAGCAGTGGGGGACAGGGGACAATCGATGAGCAGTTCTTC. Protein: CASSGGQGTIDEQFF.

Ten or more counts support this clonotype. The rearrangement joins TRBV3-1 to TRBJ2-7, with D maybe TRBD1 (5 bases). The germline V and J ends were trimmed by 2 bases and 2 bases, with 10 bases remaining between them. Germline V gene data show CDR1 as LGHDT and CDR2 as YNNKEL (reference sequence). The CDR3 is 14 amino acids. The CDR3 sequence is CASSQWTSTYEQYF. The CDR3 DNA follows: TGTGCCAGCAGCCAATGGACAAGTACCTACGAGCAGTACTTC.

This clonotype was seen many times. The gene calls are TRBV5-1 and TRBJ2-1; possibly TRBD1 for D (5 bases). V dropped 0 bases and J dropped 5 bases, with 9 bases sitting between them. The V gene's germline CDR1 is SGHRS and CDR2 YFSETQ. This CDR3 contains 14 residues. The CDR3 protein is CASSLEPGNNEQFF. DNA for the CDR3: TGCGCCAGCAGCTTGGAACCAGGGAACAATGAGCAGTTCTTC.

This sequence joins TRBV7-9 and TRBJ2-5, with D hard to call. The length of the CDR3 is 13 residues. Germline CDR1 reads SEHNR; CDR2 reads FQNEAQ (reference sequence). Trimming took off 5 bases at V and 2 bases at J, with 9 bases between the two ends. DNA for the CDR3: TGTGCCAGCAGCCCGGCTCTACAAGAGACCCAGTACTTC. The encoded protein is CASSPALQETQYF.

This clonotype was counted at least ten times. This chain joins TRBV18 and TRBJ2-1, with D possibly TRBD2 on 6 matching bases. Germline-derived CDR1 and CDR2 are KGHSH and LQKENI. CDR3 length: 13 residues. V was shortened by 6 bases and J by 5 bases, with 11 bases between the two germline ends. As DNA, the CDR3 is TGTGCCAGCTCTGCGGGGAGTCACAATGAGCAGTTCTTC. Translated, it gives CASSAGSHNEQFF.

The V call is TRBV12-3 or TRBV12-4, the J call TRBJ2-7, with 7 bases matching TRBD2. J lost 4 bases, V lost 5 bases, and 11 bases had no gene match. The CDR3 loop spans 15 amino acids. CDR3 sequence reads: CASSVASGREYEQYF. CDR3 sequence (DNA): TGTGCCAGCAGTGTTGCTAGCGGAAGAGAATACGAGCAGTACTTC.

This clonotype was observed a few times. The chain carries TRBV9 and TRBJ2-1; TRBD2 matches 13 bases. Germline V gives CDR1 SGDLS, CDR2 YYNGEE. The CDR3 sequence is 17 residues long. The V segment lost 4 bases and the J segment 5 bases; nucleotides outside the gene matches: 9. The CDR3 sequence is CASSPWTSGRGNNEQFF. The DNA for the CDR3 is TGTGCCAGCAGCCCATGGACTAGCGGGAGAGGCAACAATGAGCAGTTCTTC.

This clonotype was seen at least ten times. V usage is TRBV19 and J usage is TRBJ2-2; perhaps D is TRBD1 or TRBD2 (6 bases each). V shed 6 bases and J shed 0 bases, with 23 bases lying between them. CDR3 length equals 19 residues. Germline V gives CDR1 LNHDA, CDR2 SQIVND (reference sequence). The CDR3 protein is CASSLRGHQTLSNTGELFF. The CDR3 DNA is TGTGCCAGTAGCCTGCGGGGACACCAAACGCTCTCGAACACCGGGGAGCTGTTTTTT.

This clonotype showed up many times. This CDR3 reads CASRLADNQPQHF. The CDR3 DNA sequence: TGTGCCAGCAGGTTAGCGGACAATCAGCCCCAGCATTTT. The J gene is TRBJ1-5, the V gene TRBV6-6; D is uncertain. V lost 6 bases to trimming and J lost 3 bases, with 9 bases between them. Germline V gene lookup returns CDR1 MNHNY and CDR2 SVGAGI (reference sequence). The CDR3 spans 13 residues.

The chain recombines TRBV18 with TRBJ1-1, with D tentatively TRBD1 (5 bases). The CDR3 extends over 15 amino acids. The V end lost 2 bases, the J end lost 5 bases, and 15 bases lay between the germline ends. From germline, CDR1 is KGHSH and CDR2 LQKENI. CDR3 nucleotides: TGTGCCAGCTCACCATTTCTAGGGGAGTGGACTGAAGCTTTCTTT. Its protein is CASSPFLGEWTEAFF.

The gene calls are TRBV5-1 and TRBJ2-3; tentatively, D is TRBD2 (7 bases). Germline V lookup: CDR1 SGHRS, CDR2 YFSETQ. V shed 0 bases and J shed 10 bases, with 18 bases lying between them. The CDR3 loop spans 15 amino acids. The DNA for the CDR3 is TGCGCCAGCAGCTTGGTTGGGGGGGCCGCAATGTCGCAGTATTTT. This codes for CASSLVGGAAMSQYF.

This clonotype was found many times. The chain combines TRBV20-1 with TRBJ2-3; 7 nucleotides agree with TRBD2. Germline CDR1 and CDR2: DFQATT and SNEGSKA (reference sequence). The CDR3 is made up of 17 amino acids. With 0 bases clipped from V and 2 bases from J, the junction kept 11 bases outside the gene matches. This CDR3 is CSARDPAKRGHTDTQYF. Written as DNA, the CDR3 is TGCAGTGCTAGAGATCCTGCTAAGCGGGGCCACACAGATACGCAGTATTTT.

The table lists this clonotype with a few counts. The chain couples TRBV30 to TRBJ2-1; D is ambiguous. The V end lost 5 bases, the J end lost 4 bases, and 18 bases lay between the germline ends. The length of the CDR3 is 15 residues. The V gene's germline CDR1 is GTSNPN and CDR2 SVGIG (reference sequence). CDR3 DNA: TGTGCCTGGGGGGTGGGGTCCTTGGGGTACAATGAGCAGTTCTTC. As protein: CAWGVGSLGYNEQFF.

In its sample, this clonotype was seen a few times. The chain couples TRBV15 to TRBJ2-7; 9 bases are shared with TRBD2. V shed 4 bases, J shed 4 bases, and the junction held 5 bases outside the gene matches. The CDR3 totals 14 residues. The germline gives CDR1 LNHNV, CDR2 YYDKDF (reference sequence). CDR3 in DNA: TGTGCCACCAGCACGCAAGCGGGGGGATACGAGCAGTACTTC. Its protein product is CATSTQAGGYEQYF.

This clonotype occurred many times. The chain has TRBV4-1 and TRBJ1-6; D remains unclear. Germline lookup yields CDR1 MGHRA and CDR2 YSYEKL. The CDR3 is made up of 12 amino acids. V was clipped by 4 bases and J by 13 bases, with 11 bases between them. CDR3 nucleotide sequence: TGCGCCAGCAGCCCTCATCATGGGCCCCTCCACTTT. Protein sequence: CASSPHHGPLHF.

This clonotype has a count of ten or more. The chain uses TRBV28 and TRBJ2-7; TRBD2 matches at 10 bases. The germline gives CDR1 MDHEN, CDR2 SYDVKM. CDR3 length: 13 residues. The V and J ends lost 8 bases and 2 bases, in that order; junction bases with no gene match: 3. The CDR3 reads CASLLAGAYEQYF. The CDR3 nucleotides read TGTGCCAGCCTTCTAGCGGGAGCCTACGAGCAGTACTTC. Variable domain in full (rest from reference TRBV28 and TRBJ2-7): DVKVTQSSRYLVKRTGEKVFLECVQDMDHENMFWYRQDPGLGLRLIYFSYDVKMKEKGDIPEGYSVSREKKERFSLILESASTNQTSMYLCASLLAGAYEQYFGPGTRLTVT.